This T cell receptor beta chain comes out of a study of T cells after yellow fever vaccination. Points from the study as a whole: Contamination by abundant bulk-population clonotypes could be present in FACS-sorted repertoires. The CD4 compartment and the CD8 compartment contained a small share of clonotypes in common. Subsequent booster samples again held most clones from primary vaccination (roughly 95% CD4, about 86% CD8).

This clonotype was seen a handful of times. Its antigen is unknown. The CDR3 covers 15 residues. Losses at the gene ends were 4 bases for V and 4 bases for J; bases not matched to a gene: 9. Germline lookup yields CDR1 SEHNR and CDR2 FQNEAQ (reference sequence). UMIs and a universal primer site were added when TCR cDNA was made by 5'RACE template switching. TCRdb used MiXCR to reprocess the 5' RACE reads, holding one entry per CDR3 protein. The repertoire holds roughly 250,000 distinct CDR3 sequences, 10% to 15% seen once, with about 0.51% in the top ten. V and J are TRBV7-9 and TRBJ2-5; 7 nucleotides match TRBD1. The starting material was CD4+ T cells sorted from PBMCs, obtained 45 days after the yellow fever booster vaccination. This sequence originates from a man aged 30 to 39 who received the YFV17D yellow fever vaccine. The CDR3 DNA reads as TGTGCCAGCAGCTCCTATAGGGGGCGAGGAGAGACCCAGTACTTC. Amino acids: CASSSYRGRGETQYF.